This record looks at one TCR beta chain sequence and its context. The antigen remains undetermined. This entry comes from a study of T-cell memory formation after mild COVID-19. Regarding the study as a whole: A balance of CD4 and CD8 characterized clones contracting day 15 to 85, whereas later expanders leaned CD4+. Researchers found some responding clones in pre-infection memory, a sign that cross-reactive memory joined.

Barcoded TCR alpha and TCR beta cDNA libraries with UMIs came from 5'RACE using constant-segment primers. TCRdb re-analysed the 5' RACE reads in MiXCR, keeping a single row per CDR3 protein. Altogether under 200,000 distinct CDR3 sequences are present, roughly 28% being singletons, with the ten largest covering about 11%. The sample comprised PBMCs or a T cell subset sorted from them (not recorded which). The sequence came from an adult woman who had mild COVID-19 (a few samples of this study predate the infection). Cell type and time point are not known.

The CDR3 region has the DNA TGTGCCAGCAGCCCGGGACAGGTCACAGATACGCAGTATTTT. It is translated as CASSPGQVTDTQYF. J is TRBJ2-3 and V is TRBV7-9; 8 bases line up with TRBD1. Germline CDR1 reads SEHNR; CDR2 reads FQNEAQ (reference sequence). Trimming at V came to 5 bases and at J to 2 bases, leaving 3 bases not matched to a gene. The CDR3 is made up of 14 amino acids.